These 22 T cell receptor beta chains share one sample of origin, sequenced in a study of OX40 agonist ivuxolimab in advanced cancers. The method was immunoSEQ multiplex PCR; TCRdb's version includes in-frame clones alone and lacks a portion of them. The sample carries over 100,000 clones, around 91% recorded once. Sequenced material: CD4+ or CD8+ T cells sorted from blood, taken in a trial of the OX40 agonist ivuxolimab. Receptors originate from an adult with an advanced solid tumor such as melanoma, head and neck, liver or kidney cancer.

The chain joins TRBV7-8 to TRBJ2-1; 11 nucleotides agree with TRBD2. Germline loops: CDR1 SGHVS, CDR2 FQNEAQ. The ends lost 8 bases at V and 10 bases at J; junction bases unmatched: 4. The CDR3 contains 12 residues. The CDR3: CASSSGGPEQFF. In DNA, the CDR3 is TGTGCCAGCTCTAGCGGGGGGCCGGAGCAGTTCTTC.

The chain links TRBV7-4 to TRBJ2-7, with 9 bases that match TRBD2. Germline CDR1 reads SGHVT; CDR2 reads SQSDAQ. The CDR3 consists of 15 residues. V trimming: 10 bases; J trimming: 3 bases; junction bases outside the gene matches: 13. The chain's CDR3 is CATPGGAGGDYEQYF. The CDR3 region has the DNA TGTGCCACCCCGGGAGGAGCGGGGGGCGACTACGAGCAGTACTTC. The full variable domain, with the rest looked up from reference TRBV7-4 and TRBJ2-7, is GAGVSQSPRYKVAKRGRDVALRCDSISGHVTLYWYRQTLGQGSEVLTYSQSDAQRDKSGRPSGRFSAERPERSVSTLKIQRTEQGDSAVYLCATPGGAGGDYEQYFGPGTRLTVT.

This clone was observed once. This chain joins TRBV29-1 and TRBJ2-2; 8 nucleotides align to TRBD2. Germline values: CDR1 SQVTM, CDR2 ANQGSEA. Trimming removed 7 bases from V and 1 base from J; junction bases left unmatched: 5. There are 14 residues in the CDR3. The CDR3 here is CSGSSGGNTGELFF. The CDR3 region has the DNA TGCAGCGGTTCCAGCGGGGGGAACACCGGGGAGCTGTTTTTT.

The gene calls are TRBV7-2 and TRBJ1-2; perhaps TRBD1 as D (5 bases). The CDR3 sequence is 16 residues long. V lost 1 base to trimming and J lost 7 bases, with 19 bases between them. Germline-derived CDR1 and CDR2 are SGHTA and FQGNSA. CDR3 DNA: TGTGCCAGCAGCTTAGGGGGCCAGCAGGCAAGTCGTGGCTACACCTTC. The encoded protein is CASSLGGQQASRGYTF.

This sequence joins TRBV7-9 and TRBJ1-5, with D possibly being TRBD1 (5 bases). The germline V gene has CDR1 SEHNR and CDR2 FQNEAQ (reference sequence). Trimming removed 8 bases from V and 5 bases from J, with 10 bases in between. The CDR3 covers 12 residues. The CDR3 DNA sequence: TGTGCCAGCTCTGCAGGGTATCAGCCCCAGCATTTT. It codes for CASSAGYQPQHF.

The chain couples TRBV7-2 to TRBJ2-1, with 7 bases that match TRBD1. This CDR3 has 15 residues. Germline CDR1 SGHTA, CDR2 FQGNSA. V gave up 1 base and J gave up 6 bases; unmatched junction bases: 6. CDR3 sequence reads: CASSLEGTVINEQFF. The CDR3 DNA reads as TGTGCCAGCAGCTTAGAGGGGACAGTCATCAATGAGCAGTTCTTC.

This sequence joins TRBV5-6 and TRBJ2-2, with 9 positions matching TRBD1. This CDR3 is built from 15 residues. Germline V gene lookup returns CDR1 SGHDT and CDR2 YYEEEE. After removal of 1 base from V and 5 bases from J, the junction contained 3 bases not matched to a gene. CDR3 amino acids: CASSLTGGGTGELFF. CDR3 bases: TGTGCCAGCAGCTTGACAGGGGGCGGAACCGGGGAGCTGTTTTTT.

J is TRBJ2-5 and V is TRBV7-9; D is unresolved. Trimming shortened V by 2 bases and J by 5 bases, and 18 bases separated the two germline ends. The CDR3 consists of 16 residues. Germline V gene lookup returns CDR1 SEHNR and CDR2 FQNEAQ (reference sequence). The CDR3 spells CASSLRWRGSRETQYF. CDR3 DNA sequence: TGTGCCAGCAGCTTAAGGTGGAGAGGCTCGAGGGAGACCCAGTACTTC.

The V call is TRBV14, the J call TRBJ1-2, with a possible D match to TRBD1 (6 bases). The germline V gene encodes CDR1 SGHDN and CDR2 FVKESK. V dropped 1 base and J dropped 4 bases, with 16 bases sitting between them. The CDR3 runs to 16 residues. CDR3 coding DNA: TGTGCCAGCAGCCAAGTGCGTTCGGGGGGCTCCTATGGCTACACCTTC. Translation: CASSQVRSGGSYGYTF.

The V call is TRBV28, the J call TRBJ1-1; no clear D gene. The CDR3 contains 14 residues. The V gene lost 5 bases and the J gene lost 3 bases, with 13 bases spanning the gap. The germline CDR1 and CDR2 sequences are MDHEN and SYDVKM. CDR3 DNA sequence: TGTGCCAGCAGTCCCTACCTCCAGCACACTGAAGCTTTCTTT. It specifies CASSPYLQHTEAFF. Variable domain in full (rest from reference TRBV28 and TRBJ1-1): DVKVTQSSRYLVKRTGEKVFLECVQDMDHENMFWYRQDPGLGLRLIYFSYDVKMKEKGDIPEGYSVSREKKERFSLILESASTNQTSMYLCASSPYLQHTEAFFGQGTRLTVV.

The CDR3 protein is CASSIRQGRYEQYF. The CDR3 region has the DNA TGTGCCAGCAGTATCCGACAGGGGAGGTACGAGCAGTACTTC. The V call is TRBV27, the J call TRBJ2-7, with 8 bases that match TRBD1. CDR1 and CDR2 (germline): MNHEY, SMNVEV (reference sequence). This CDR3 is built from 14 residues. Trimming at V came to 5 bases and at J to 4 bases, leaving 7 bases not matched to a gene.

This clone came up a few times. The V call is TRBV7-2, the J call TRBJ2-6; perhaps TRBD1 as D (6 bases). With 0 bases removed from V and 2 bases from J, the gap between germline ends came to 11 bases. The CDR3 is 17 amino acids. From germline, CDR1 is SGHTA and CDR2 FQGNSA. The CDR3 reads CASSLAGGSAGANVLTF. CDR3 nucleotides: TGTGCCAGCAGCTTAGCTGGGGGCTCGGCTGGGGCCAACGTCCTGACTTTC.

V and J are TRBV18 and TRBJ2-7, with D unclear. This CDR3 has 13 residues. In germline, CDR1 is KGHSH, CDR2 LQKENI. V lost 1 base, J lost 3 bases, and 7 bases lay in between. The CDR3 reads CASSPRTDYEQYF. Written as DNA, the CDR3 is TGTGCCAGCTCACCACGGACCGACTACGAGCAGTACTTC.

The DNA for the CDR3 is TGCAGTGGCAGGGAACACGGGGGGGAGACCCAGTACTTC. Amino acids: CSGREHGGETQYF. V is TRBV29-1 and J is TRBJ2-5; 7 positions match TRBD2. The germline V gene encodes CDR1 SQVTM and CDR2 ANQGSEA. This CDR3 comprises 13 residues.

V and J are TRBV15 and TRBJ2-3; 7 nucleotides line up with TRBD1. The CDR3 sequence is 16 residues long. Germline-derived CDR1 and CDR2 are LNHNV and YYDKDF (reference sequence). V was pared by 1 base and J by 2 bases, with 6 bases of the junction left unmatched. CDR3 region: CATSRGGTAITDTQYF. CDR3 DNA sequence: TGTGCCACCAGCAGAGGGGGGACAGCGATCACAGATACGCAGTATTTT.

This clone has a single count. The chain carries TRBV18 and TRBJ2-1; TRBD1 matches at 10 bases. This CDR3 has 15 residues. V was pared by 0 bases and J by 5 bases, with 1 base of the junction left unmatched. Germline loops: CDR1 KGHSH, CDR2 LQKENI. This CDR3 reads CASSPPGTGDNEQFF. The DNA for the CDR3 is TGTGCCAGCTCACCACCCGGGACAGGGGACAATGAGCAGTTCTTC.

The CDR3 DNA is TGTGCCAGCAGAGCCCGGGAGAGAACTAATGAAAAACTGTTTTTT. Protein: CASRARERTNEKLFF. The chain combines TRBV6-1 with TRBJ1-4, with D hard to call. Germline V lookup: CDR1 MNHNS, CDR2 SASEGT. The CDR3 loop spans 15 amino acids. V was shortened by 6 bases and J by 1 base, with 12 bases between the two germline ends.

The CDR3: CASSLRRPPDEQYF. CDR3 nucleotides: TGTGCCAGCAGCTTGAGGCGACCCCCAGACGAGCAGTACTTC. This chain uses TRBV5-6 with TRBJ2-7; D ambiguous. This CDR3 comprises 14 residues. Germline V gives CDR1 SGHDT, CDR2 YYEEEE. V lost 1 base, J lost 5 bases, and 13 bases lay in between.

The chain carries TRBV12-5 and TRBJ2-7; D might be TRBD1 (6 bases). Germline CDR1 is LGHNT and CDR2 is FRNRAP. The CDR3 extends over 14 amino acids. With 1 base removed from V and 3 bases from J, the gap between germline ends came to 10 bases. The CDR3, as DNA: TGTGCTAGTGGTTTGGGAACAGGGTTCTACGAGCAGTACTTC. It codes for CASGLGTGFYEQYF.

CDR3 sequence (DNA): TGCGCCAGCAGCTTTGTTGTAGCGCGGGAGACCCAGTACTTC. Encoded protein: CASSFVVARETQYF. The J gene is TRBJ2-5, the V gene TRBV5-1; D possibly corresponds to TRBD2 (5 bases). V lost 2 bases to trimming and J lost 5 bases, with 13 bases between them. This CDR3 contains 14 residues. Germline V gives CDR1 SGHRS, CDR2 YFSETQ.

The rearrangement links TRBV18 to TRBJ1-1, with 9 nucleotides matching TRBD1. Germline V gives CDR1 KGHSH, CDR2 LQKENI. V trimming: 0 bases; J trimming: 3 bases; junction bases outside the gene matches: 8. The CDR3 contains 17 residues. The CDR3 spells CASSPPTGQGGDTEAFF. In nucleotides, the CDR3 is TGTGCCAGCTCACCACCTACGGGACAGGGAGGAGACACTGAAGCTTTCTTT.

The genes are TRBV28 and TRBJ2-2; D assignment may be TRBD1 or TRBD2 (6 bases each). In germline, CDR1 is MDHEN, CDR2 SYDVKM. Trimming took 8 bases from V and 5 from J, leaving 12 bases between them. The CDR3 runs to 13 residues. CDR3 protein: CASCRGRTGELFF. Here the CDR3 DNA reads TGTGCCAGCTGTCGGGGGCGGACCGGGGAGCTGTTTTTT.